The entry that follows covers one T cell receptor (beta chain) sequence. What it binds is not known. The data were obtained in a study of PD-1 blockade in classical Hodgkin lymphoma. The repertoire was sequenced with immunoSEQ multiplex PCR; TCRdb's copy has only in-frame clones and lacks some. Found here are approximately 34,000 clones, 76% of them singletons; the top ten hold approximately 15%. This CDR3 contains 13 residues. V was cut by 6 bases and J by 7 bases, with 15 bases left in between. Germline values: CDR1 SGHTA, CDR2 FQGNSA. Study-wide findings and caveats: By cycle point C4D1, TCR diversity had risen significantly in CD4+ cells (but not CD8+ cells). Reported baseline diversity: healthy donors highest, relapsed/refractory patients lowest. Complete responders entered with baseline diversity on par with newly diagnosed patients, the results showed. Exclusion covered patients beginning nivolumab under 1 year post-ASCT.

Following autologous stem cell transplantation, relapse occurred in every patient, and exposure to brentuximab vedotin varied. The J gene is TRBJ1-1, the V gene TRBV7-2; a weak D match, TRBD1 (5 bases). The sequence was collected from a human donor with classical Hodgkin lymphoma. The material was peripheral blood mononuclear cells (PBMCs), obtained before the second cycle of nivolumab. CDR3 protein: CASSSRPDSEAFF. CDR3 coding DNA: TGTGCCAGCAGTTCAAGGCCCGACAGTGAAGCTTTCTTT.